The next 30 T cell receptor beta chains were all read from a single sample in a study of spatial heterogeneity in lung cancer. Sample time point: sample taken at primary tumor resection. One entry per CDR3 protein, called by TCRdb with MiXCR from the 5' RACE reads. The sample has fewer than 25,000 distinct CDR3 sequences, 2.5% to 4% seen once; the top ten hold around 28%. Sample: PBMCs, taken at surgery. These receptors all stem from a female donor with early-stage non-small cell lung cancer.

There are many counts of this clonotype. The chain uses TRBV7-3 and TRBJ2-1; D is ambiguous. This CDR3 region has 13 residues. Trimming took off 6 bases at V and 7 bases at J, with 13 bases between the two ends. The germline V gene encodes CDR1 SGHTA and CDR2 FQGTGA. The CDR3 spells CASSSGPGNEQFF. In DNA form, the CDR3 reads TGTGCCAGCAGTTCCGGCCCCGGGAATGAGCAGTTCTTC.

The genes are TRBV7-9 and TRBJ2-1; TRBD1 agrees at 10 bases. V trimming: 5 bases; J trimming: 8 bases; junction bases outside the gene matches: 18. Germline CDR1 reads SEHNR; CDR2 reads FQNEAQ (reference sequence). The CDR3 length is 18 residues. As DNA, the CDR3 is TGTGCCAGCAGCCTGGGTCCGGGACAGGGGCCAATATCATATGAGCAGTTCTTC. This gives the protein CASSLGPGQGPISYEQFF. Full variable domain (remainder filled in from reference TRBV7-9 and TRBJ2-1): DTGVSQNPRHKITKRGQNVTFRCDPISEHNRLYWYRQTLGQGPEFLTYFQNEAQLEKSRLLSDRFSAERPKGSFSTLEIQRTEQGDSAMYLCASSLGPGQGPISYEQFFGPGTRLTVL.

This clonotype has a count of ten or more. V and J are TRBV7-8 and TRBJ2-3; D call uncertain. The CDR3 sequence is 13 residues long. Trimming stripped 5 bases from V and 2 bases from J, with 8 bases between. Germline assignment: CDR1 SGHVS and CDR2 FQNEAQ. The CDR3 loop reads CASSPHITDTQYF. CDR3 in DNA: TGTGCCAGCAGCCCACACATCACAGATACGCAGTATTTT.

This clonotype was counted ten times or more. The chain joins TRBV7-8 to TRBJ1-2; 9 positions agree with TRBD1. Germline V gene sequence: CDR1 SGHVS, CDR2 FQNEAQ. V lost 3 bases, J lost 8 bases, and 4 bases stayed unmatched. The CDR3 totals 13 residues. The CDR3 coding sequence is TGTGCCAGCAGCTTGGGACAGGGTCGGGGCTACACCTTC. Its protein product is CASSLGQGRGYTF.

This clonotype qualifies as medium-sized. V and J are TRBV28 and TRBJ1-5; TRBD1 matches 9 bases. The CDR3 extends over 16 amino acids. V trimming: 6 bases; J trimming: 2 bases; junction bases outside the gene matches: 8. Germline V gene data show CDR1 as MDHEN and CDR2 as SYDVKM. CDR3 protein: CASRLRGQGRNQPQHF. The CDR3 DNA sequence: TGTGCCAGCAGACTTCGCGGACAGGGGCGCAATCAGCCCCAGCATTTT.

This clonotype was detected many times. The V gene is TRBV29-1, the J gene TRBJ2-7, with D tentatively TRBD2 (5 bases). V lost 7 bases and J lost 2, with 15 bases in between. In germline, CDR1 is SQVTM, CDR2 ANQGSEA. This CDR3 has 13 amino acids. The CDR3 DNA is TGCAGCGCCGGGGTCAGCGGAGCCTACGAGCAGTACTTC. This codes for CSAGVSGAYEQYF.

This clonotype has ten or more counts. The CDR3 reads CASTRDHSGNTIYF. CDR3 bases: TGTGCCAGCACCAGGGATCACTCTGGAAACACCATATATTTT. The J gene is TRBJ1-3, the V gene TRBV25-1, with D maybe TRBD1 (5 bases). Germline lookup yields CDR1 MGHDK and CDR2 SYGVNS. This CDR3 region has 14 residues. The ends were cut back, 7 bases at V and 0 bases at J, with 10 bases in the middle.

In its sample, this clonotype was seen a few times. Written as DNA, the CDR3 is TGTGCCAGCAGCCCCGGGGGGAACTCCTACGAGCAGTACTTC. Amino acid sequence: CASSPGGNSYEQYF. This rearrangement joins TRBV11-2 to TRBJ2-7; 7 positions match TRBD2. CDR1 and CDR2 from the germline V gene are SGHAT and FQNNGV. The CDR3 spans 14 residues. J lost 0 bases, V lost 5 bases, and 4 bases had no gene match.

In DNA form, the CDR3 reads TGTGCCAGCAGGGGACAGGGAGGGCAGCCCCAGCATTTT. Amino acids: CASRGQGGQPQHF. The genes are TRBV12-3 or TRBV12-4 and TRBJ1-5; 9 bases are shared with TRBD1. This CDR3 comprises 13 residues. J lost 7 bases, V lost 6 bases, and 4 bases had no gene match.

This clonotype was counted ten times or more. The J gene is TRBJ1-1, the V gene TRBV20-1, with D possibly matching TRBD1 (5 bases). Trimming took 3 bases from V and 5 from J, leaving 10 bases between them. CDR3 length: 12 residues. CDR1 and CDR2 from the germline V gene are DFQATT and SNEGSKA (reference sequence). DNA of the CDR3: TGCAGTGCTAGTTGGGGGAGGACTGAAGCTTTCTTT. This encodes CSASWGRTEAFF.

At least ten counts were recorded for this clonotype. The chain links TRBV20-1 to TRBJ2-7; D not certain. Looked up from germline, CDR1 is DFQATT and CDR2 is SNEGSKA (reference sequence). The V and J ends lost 4 bases and 2 bases respectively, with 12 bases between them. CDR3 size: 13 residues. The CDR3 is CSANTRRTYEQYF. CDR3 in DNA: TGCAGTGCTAACACCCGACGGACCTACGAGCAGTACTTC.

At least ten counts were recorded for this clonotype. The chain has TRBV7-2 and TRBJ2-7; D not certain. The CDR3 runs 13 residues. Germline lookup yields CDR1 SGHTA and CDR2 FQGNSA. Trimming removed 6 bases at V and 3 bases at J, with 12 bases between. The CDR3 DNA reads as TGTGCCAGCAGGCCTGACTGGGGCTACGAGCAGTACTTC. Its protein product is CASRPDWGYEQYF.

This clonotype was observed many times. Here the CDR3 reads CASSPRGGTAYEQYF. CDR3 nucleotide sequence: TGTGCCAGCAGTCCCCGGGGGGGTACAGCCTACGAGCAGTACTTC. The J gene is TRBJ2-7, the V gene TRBV6-5; 8 bases align to TRBD2. Trimming at V came to 5 bases and at J to 2 bases, leaving 8 bases not matched to a gene. Germline V gene sequence: CDR1 MNHEY, CDR2 SVGAGI. The CDR3 runs 15 residues.

In this sample, this clonotype turned up many times. The chain has TRBV29-1 and TRBJ2-1, with 7 bases matching TRBD2. CDR3 length: 15 residues. The junction had 6 bases not matched to a gene; V was cut back by 3 bases and J by 1 base. Germline CDR1 reads SQVTM; CDR2 reads ANQGSEA. CDR3 DNA sequence: TGCAGCGTTGAGTCCGGGACTAAGTCCTACAATGAGCAGTTCTTC. Translation gives CSVESGTKSYNEQFF.

This clonotype was counted at least ten times. The chain employs TRBV27 and TRBJ1-2, with 8 bases fitting TRBD1. The V gene's germline CDR1 is MNHEY and CDR2 SMNVEV (reference sequence). The CDR3 loop spans 14 amino acids. V gave up 6 bases and J gave up 3 bases; unmatched junction bases: 6. CDR3 DNA sequence: TGTGCCAGCAGAGCGACAGGGGAGTACTATGGCTACACCTTC. It yields the protein CASRATGEYYGYTF.

This clonotype has only a few counts. The chain couples TRBV20-1 to TRBJ2-2, with TRBD1 matching 8 bases. The CDR3 consists of 16 residues. The ends lost 0 bases at V and 1 base at J; junction bases unmatched: 4. The germline gives CDR1 DFQATT, CDR2 SNEGSKA (reference sequence). Here the CDR3 DNA reads TGCAGTGCTAGAGATTCGGGGACAGGGAACACCGGGGAGCTGTTTTTT. Its translation: CSARDSGTGNTGELFF.

This clonotype showed up many times. The chain combines TRBV29-1 with TRBJ2-2; unclear D gene. V was clipped by 7 bases and J by 0 bases, with 12 bases between them. The CDR3 totals 14 residues. From germline, CDR1 is SQVTM and CDR2 ANQGSEA. CDR3 nucleotides: TGCAGCGCGCACCTAGTCGCGAACACCGGGGAGCTGTTTTTT. Amino acids: CSAHLVANTGELFF.

This clonotype was counted at least ten times. V usage is TRBV30 and J usage is TRBJ1-1; D ambiguous. This CDR3 is 10 amino acids long. V dropped 7 bases and J dropped 6 bases, with 9 bases sitting between them. The germline gives CDR1 GTSNPN, CDR2 SVGIG (reference sequence). The CDR3 here is CASGGPEAFF. CDR3 DNA: TGTGCCTCTGGAGGGCCTGAAGCTTTCTTT.

In this sample, this clonotype turned up many times. The V call is TRBV20-1, the J call TRBJ2-7; 13 positions match TRBD2. The CDR3 spans 15 residues. Germline V lookup: CDR1 DFQATT, CDR2 SNEGSKA (reference sequence). V shed 6 bases and J 2 bases; nucleotides not matched to a gene: 7. The CDR3 DNA reads as TGCAGTGCCCGTACTGGACTAGCGGGAGCCTACGAGCAGTACTTC. Translated: CSARTGLAGAYEQYF.

In this sample, this clonotype turned up many times. The V and J genes are TRBV9 and TRBJ2-5; 8 nucleotides line up with TRBD2. From germline, CDR1 is SGDLS and CDR2 YYNGEE. The CDR3 contains 16 residues. The trim removed 6 bases at V and 1 base at J, leaving 11 bases unmatched. The CDR3 loop reads CASTLSASGFQETQYF. The CDR3 DNA reads TGTGCCAGCACCTTATCGGCTAGCGGGTTCCAAGAGACCCAGTACTTC.

This clonotype was picked up many times. The rearrangement uses TRBV4-1 and TRBJ2-5; D perhaps matches TRBD2 (6 bases). V dropped 4 bases and J dropped 4 bases, with 13 bases sitting between them. CDR1 is MGHRA and CDR2 is YSYEKL in the germline V gene. The CDR3 covers 14 residues. The CDR3 DNA sequence: TGCGCCAGCAGCCTCCCCGGGGAGGCAGAGACCCAGTACTTC. Protein: CASSLPGEAETQYF.

There are many counts of this clonotype. The genes are TRBV18 and TRBJ2-1; 7 bases map to TRBD2. V dropped 2 bases and J dropped 4; count of bases not matched to a gene: 8. This CDR3 has 16 amino acids. CDR1 is KGHSH, CDR2 LQKENI, per germline. CDR3 coding DNA: TGTGCCAGCTCACCAAGGACTAGAAAGGTTTACAATGAGCAGTTCTTC. This sequence encodes CASSPRTRKVYNEQFF.

This clonotype was seen at least ten times. The chain recombines TRBV7-2 with TRBJ1-6; TRBD1 might be the D (5 bases). Deletions cut 4 bases from V and 7 bases from J, with 23 bases between. CDR1 SGHTA and CDR2 FQGNSA come from the germline V gene. This CDR3 has 18 residues. DNA for the CDR3: TGTGCCAGCAGCTCAAACCCCTCCCTAGGGGAAACCAATTCACCCCTCCACTTT. It is translated as CASSSNPSLGETNSPLHF.

This clonotype came up many times. The rearrangement links TRBV19 to TRBJ2-3; D call uncertain. The CDR3 runs 15 residues. V was shortened by 3 bases and J by 5 bases, with 15 bases between the two germline ends. Germline CDR1 LNHDA, CDR2 SQIVND (reference sequence). The CDR3: CASSMVRTHVDTQYF. Written as DNA, the CDR3 is TGTGCCAGTAGTATGGTCAGGACCCACGTAGATACGCAGTATTTT.

This clonotype was seen ten or more times. This rearrangement joins TRBV20-1 to TRBJ2-1; TRBD2 matches 12 bases. V was pared by 5 bases and J by 6 bases, with 11 bases of the junction left unmatched. This CDR3 is 16 amino acids long. Germline V gene sequence: CDR1 DFQATT, CDR2 SNEGSKA (reference sequence). CDR3 sequence (DNA): TGCAGTGCTTCCCCGACGACTAGCGGGAGACGCAATGAGCAGTTCTTC. Its translation: CSASPTTSGRRNEQFF.

The V call is TRBV9, the J call TRBJ2-5; D call uncertain. Germline V gene data show CDR1 as SGDLS and CDR2 as YYNGEE. Trimming left V 0 bases short and J 5 bases short, with 11 bases between. CDR3 length equals 14 residues. CDR3 sequence (DNA): TGTGCCAGCAGCGTAGTATGGAAACCGGAGACCCAGTACTTC. It is translated as CASSVVWKPETQYF.

In this sample, this clonotype turned up many times. The chain joins TRBV2 to TRBJ2-7, with TRBD2 as a possible D gene (5 bases). V was pared by 6 bases and J by 2 bases, with 14 bases between. Germline assignment: CDR1 SNHLY and CDR2 FYNNEI. The CDR3 is 14 residues long. CDR3 protein: CASSLPSGTYEQYF. Written as DNA, the CDR3 is TGTGCCAGCAGCCTCCCGAGCGGCACCTACGAGCAGTACTTC. Filled out from reference TRBV2 and TRBJ2-7, the complete variable domain reads EPEVTQTPSHQVTQMGQEVILRCVPISNHLYFYWYRQILGQKVEFLVSFYNNEISEKSEIFDDQFSVERPDGSNFTLKIRSTKLEDSAMYFCASSLPSGTYEQYFGPGTRLTVT.

This clonotype was seen at least ten times. J is TRBJ1-2 and V is TRBV6-1; perhaps TRBD1 as D (5 bases). In germline, CDR1 is MNHNS, CDR2 SASEGT. Trimming removed 8 bases at V and 7 bases at J, with 14 bases between. The CDR3 is 12 residues long. The CDR3 DNA is TGTGCCAGCGCAGGAGACAGTGCTGGCTACACCTTC. This gives the protein CASAGDSAGYTF.

By frequency in the sample, this clonotype is medium-sized (0.01 to 0.1%). The V call is TRBV3-1, the J call TRBJ2-4; D is perhaps TRBD2 (5 bases). The CDR3 contains 13 residues. Germline V lookup: CDR1 LGHDT, CDR2 YNNKEL (reference sequence). V gave up 2 bases and J gave up 9 bases, with 11 bases separating them. The CDR3 sequence is CASSQQDYGIQYF. CDR3 nucleotide sequence: TGTGCCAGCAGCCAACAAGACTACGGCATTCAGTACTTC.

This clonotype was counted at least ten times. The CDR3: CASTSGPSADEQFF. In DNA, the CDR3 is TGTGCCAGCACTAGCGGCCCATCGGCCGATGAGCAGTTCTTC. This chain connects TRBV6-1 to TRBJ2-1; 7 bases map to TRBD2. The CDR3 has 14 amino acids. Trimming cost V 7 bases and J 8 bases; bases outside gene matches: 11. Germline CDR1 MNHNS, CDR2 SASEGT.